This paragraph covers one T cell receptor (beta chain) sequence. It lacks a known antigen. Per-base qualities were not stored, and no clone one base away is much larger. This specimen comes from a study of T cells in Graves' hyperthyroidism and ophthalmopathy (dated by TCRdb to the late 2010s). For the study in its entirety: Peripheral blood was collected at initial diagnosis, before any treatment. A discovery cohort of about a hundred patients, 43 with Graves' ophthalmopathy and 57 with stable Graves' hyperthyroidism, was used to find distinguishing TCR V-J signatures. An independent validation cohort of about 20 hyperthyroidism patients and approximately 16 patients who later progressed to ophthalmopathy tested prospective prediction of ophthalmopathy. The 100 discovery patients were randomly split 7:3 into training and test sets. In addition, the study compared T-cell repertoires in thyroid tissue and in blood from five to seven Graves' hyperthyroidism patients. Following sampling, methimazole starting at 30 mg daily was given to hyperthyroidism patients, and high-dose intravenous methylprednisolone was given to ophthalmopathy patients. The paper reports TCR Vbeta CDR3 sequencing of over 120 peripheral blood samples: over 40 ophthalmopathy, some 80 hyperthyroidism and around 17 progressor patients.

The TCR beta CDR3 regions were amplified from the RNA transcripts. A first-round RT-PCR of the TCR CDR3 used the HTBI primer set with the Qiagen OneStep RT-PCR kit. Libraries were constructed in a second round of multiplex PCR, after which size selection and purification were carried out. Libraries were sequenced paired-end with 100 bp reads on an Illumina HiSeq2000. The source study handled its data this way. SOAPnuke was used to process the raw data, removing reads that contained adapters or uncalled bases, had a mean Phred below 15, or lacked an exact match to the constant primer or identifier. High-quality paired reads were merged with COPE v1.2.5, and unique nucleotide sequences were defined as clonotypes. Clonotypes were aligned to IMGT TRBV, TRBD and TRBJ reference segments using MiTCR v1.1. Only V-J combinations with frequency above 0.0001, covering 98% to 99.2% of repertoires, were analysed. The TCS score was defined as the ratio of F50 (clonal expansion) to E x V (chaos), calculated using BLOSUM62-based TCRdist between CDR3 peptides within each V-J. Welch's t-statistics and random forest reduced 514 V-J features to 10 to 15, which were used in a naive Bayes classifier (R e1071). TCRdb trimmed public reads at Q25 via fastp, called clones via MiXCR and kept in-frame beta chains. Here each entry gathers all rows of one CDR3 protein and keeps the most common genes and DNA. TCRdb, rather than the study authors, made the V and J calls. In this sample the table shows fewer than 450,000 distinct CDR3 sequences, more than 12% of which occur a single time. The ten biggest clones cover approximately 27% of the sample.

Germline trimming: 4 bases from V, 6 bases from J; junction bases outside gene matches: 8. CDR1 is given as WNHNN and CDR2 as SYGVQD, both from the germline V gene (reference sequence). The CDR3 has 16 amino acids, counting the end cysteine and phenylalanine. Of the read, only the CDR3 DNA is kept; its 48 bases are in frame from base 1. The paper's findings and limits, for the study overall: In cross-validation, a model built on a 13 V-J signature told ophthalmopathy apart from stable hyperthyroidism with over 85% sensitivity and roughly 82% specificity, and in testing the same model reached 80%/75%. Blood samples also contained most of the expanded thyroid clonotypes (frequency above 0.001), which suggests that blood repertoires may reflect thyroid immune responses. No statistical method was used to fix the sample size in advance, and group allocation was not hidden from the investigators. In validation, progression to ophthalmopathy was predicted by the model with about 70% sensitivity and around 75% specificity, a median of roughly six months before onset.

Moderately to severely active disease, a Clinical Activity Score of at least 3, a NOSPECS grade of at least 4, and a duration under 3 months were present in ophthalmopathy patients. Patients with uncontrolled infections, other autoimmune diseases, pregnancy or lactation were excluded. Diagnoses relied on clinical symptoms, serum thyroxine and TRAb, thyroid ultrasound and orbital computed tomography. Ficoll-Paque density gradient centrifugation was used to isolate PBMCs from about 10 ml of fresh peripheral blood. Total RNA was extracted using Trizol reagent, and RNA quality was assessed on an Agilent 2100 Bioanalyzer.

Sequenced material: blood. The receptor comes from a man aged 45 to 65 with Graves' ophthalmopathy. The V and J segments used are TRBV10-1 and TRBJ2-1, with TRBD2 matching 11 junction bases. The CDR3 corresponds to CASSGVTSGSRNEQFF. The DNA is as follows: TGCGCCAGCAGTGGAGTAACTAGCGGGAGCCGCAATGAGCAGTTCTTC.